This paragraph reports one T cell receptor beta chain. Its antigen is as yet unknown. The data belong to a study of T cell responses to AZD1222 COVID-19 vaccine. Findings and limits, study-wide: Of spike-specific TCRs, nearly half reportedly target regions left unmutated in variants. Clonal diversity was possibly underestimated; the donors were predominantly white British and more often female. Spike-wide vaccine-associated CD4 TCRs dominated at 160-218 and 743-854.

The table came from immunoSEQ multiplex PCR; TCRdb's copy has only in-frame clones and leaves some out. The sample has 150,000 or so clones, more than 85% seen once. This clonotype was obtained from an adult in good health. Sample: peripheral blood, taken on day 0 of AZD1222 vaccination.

The DNA for the CDR3 is TGTGCCAGCAGCCCCAGAGGGGCCCCCCCGGGGCATGAGCAGTTCTTC. It yields the protein CASSPRGAPPGHEQFF. The chain uses TRBV7-3 and TRBJ2-1; D is perhaps TRBD1 or TRBD2 (5 bases each). The ends were cut back, 5 bases at V and 8 bases at J, with 22 bases in the middle. CDR3 size: 16 residues. Per germline, CDR1 SGHTA and CDR2 FQGTGA.